This T cell receptor (beta chain) appears in the sequencing data of a study of shared clonotypes between healthy human individuals. Study results and limitations: A few donors showed sharing of approximately 5% of naive CD4 clonotypes.

In germline, CDR1 is WNHNN, CDR2 SYGVQD (reference sequence). The CDR3 runs 15 residues. Trimming shortened V by 3 bases and J by 8 bases, and 16 bases separated the two germline ends. Naive CD8 cells comprised CD45RO-negative, CCR7-positively selected cells, excluding terminally differentiated effector memory CD45RA+ cells. Recent acute infections and vaccinations were absent in the healthy HIV-negative adult donors. This clone has just one count. The antigen remains unidentified. Profiling relied on immunoSEQ multiplex PCR, and the TCRdb table lists in-frame clones only, not all of them. The table lists 500,000 to 700,000 clones, roughly 95% of them singletons.

V and J are TRBV10-1 and TRBJ2-2, with D possibly being TRBD2 (6 bases). The sequenced sample consisted of naive CD8+ T cells sorted from blood. The sequence was obtained from a woman in her 30s in good health. The CDR3 spells CASSDFWQGGGELFF. The CDR3 DNA reads as TGCGCCAGCAGTGATTTTTGGCAGGGAGGAGGGGAGCTGTTTTTT.